A selection of T cell receptor beta chains follows, all from one sample in a study of CD8+CD57+ T cells in acquired aplastic anemia. TCRdb re-derived calls from the reads in MiXCR, one entry per CDR3 protein. The sample yields around 200,000 distinct CDR3 sequences, roughly half seen once. Specimen: sorted CD4+, CD8+, or CD8+CD57+ T cells (not recorded which) from PBMCs. The receptors stem from a human donor in good health, serving as a control. Each CDR3 is given with its conserved first and last residue. The D gene is left open where the match is weak. Some rows mark clone size as missing; the rest say once, few, many or name a class of expanded clone.

TRBV2	TRBJ1-3	TRBD1	once	CASSEALGTGGNTIYF	TGTGCCAGCAGTGAAGCGCTCGGGACAGGTGGAAACACCATATATTTT
TRBV29-1	TRBJ2-5	TRBD1	many	CSVEGTGGETQYF	TGCAGCGTTGAGGGGACAGGGGGAGAGACCCAGTACTTC
TRBV19	TRBJ1-5	NA	NA	CASSNRRDQPQHF	TGTGCCAGTAGTAATCGTAGGGATCAGCCCCAGCATTTT
TRBV29-1	TRBJ1-1	NA	many	CSVGASLGEAFF	TGCAGCGTTGGGGCAAGTTTAGGTGAAGCTTTCTTT
TRBV5-1	TRBJ1-1	NA	many	CASSLVGVNTEAFF	TGCGCCAGCAGCTTGGTGGGAGTGAACACTGAAGCTTTCTTT
TRBV4-3	TRBJ1-2	TRBD1	many	CASSQALGQLFGDYGYTF	TGCGCCAGCAGCCAAGCTCTGGGACAGCTTTTCGGAGACTATGGCTACACCTTC
TRBV10-3	TRBJ1-2	NA	NA	CAISEVTGFDYGYTF	TGTGCCATCAGTGAGGTCACTGGGTTTGACTATGGCTACACCTTC
TRBV25-1	TRBJ1-2	TRBD1	NA	CASSEGTGVGGYTF	TGTGCCAGCAGTGAGGGGACAGGGGTGGGTGGCTACACCTTC
TRBV2	TRBJ2-7	TRBD2	NA	CASSESLAGGSEQYF	TGTGCCAGCAGTGAAAGTCTAGCGGGGGGCTCCGAGCAGTACTTC
TRBV7-8	TRBJ1-2	NA	NA	CASSLGLAYGYTF	TGTGCCAGCAGCTTGGGACTAGCCTATGGCTACACCTTC
TRBV7-6	TRBJ2-1	NA	NA	CASSLTPAGRLGEQFF	TGTGCCAGCAGCTTAACCCCAGCAGGGCGGCTTGGTGAGCAGTTCTTC
TRBV7-8	TRBJ2-1	TRBD1	NA	CASSEGQGIDEQFF	TGTGCCAGCAGCGAGGGACAGGGAATCGATGAGCAGTTCTTC
TRBV9	TRBJ1-5	NA	once	CASSVGPTLAGNQPQHF	TGTGCCAGCAGCGTAGGTCCAACCCTAGCGGGCAATCAGCCCCAGCATTTT